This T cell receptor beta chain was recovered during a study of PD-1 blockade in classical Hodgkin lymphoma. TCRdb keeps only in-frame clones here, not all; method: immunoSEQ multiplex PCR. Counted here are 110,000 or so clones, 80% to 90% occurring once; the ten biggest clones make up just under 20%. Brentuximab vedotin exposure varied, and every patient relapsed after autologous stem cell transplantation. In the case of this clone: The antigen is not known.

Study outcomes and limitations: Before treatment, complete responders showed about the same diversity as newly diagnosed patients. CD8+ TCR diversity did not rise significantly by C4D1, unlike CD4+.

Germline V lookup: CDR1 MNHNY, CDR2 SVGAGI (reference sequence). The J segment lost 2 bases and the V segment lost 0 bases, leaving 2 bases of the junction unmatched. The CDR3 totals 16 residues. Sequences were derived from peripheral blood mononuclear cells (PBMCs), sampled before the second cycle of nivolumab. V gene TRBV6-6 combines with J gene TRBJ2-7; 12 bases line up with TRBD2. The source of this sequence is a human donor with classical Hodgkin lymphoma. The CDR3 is CASSYSRLAGAYEQYF. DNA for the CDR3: TGTGCCAGCAGTTACTCTCGACTAGCGGGAGCCTACGAGCAGTACTTC.